Shown below are 29 T cell receptor beta chains from a single sample sequenced in a study of radiotherapy plus CTLA-4 blockade in lung cancer. The assay was immunoSEQ multiplex PCR, and TCRdb's table has in-frame clones only and misses some. This table has about 45,000 clones, 65% to 70% appearing once. Sequenced here: peripheral blood, sampled from a patient treated with radiotherapy plus ipilimumab. The receptors here all came from a human donor with non-small cell lung cancer who had a partial response to radiotherapy plus ipilimumab.

This chain connects TRBV5-1 to TRBJ2-5, with TRBD1 matching 7 bases. V gave up 2 bases and J gave up 5 bases; unmatched junction bases: 12. This CDR3 region has 16 residues. Germline loops: CDR1 SGHRS, CDR2 YFSETQ. The CDR3 reads CASSFALGGSSETQYF. The CDR3 nucleotides read TGCGCCAGCAGCTTTGCCCTAGGGGGCTCTAGCGAGACCCAGTACTTC. Together with reference TRBV5-1 and TRBJ2-5, the CDR3 gives the full variable domain: KAGVTQTPRYLIKTRGQQVTLSCSPISGHRSVSWYQQTPGQGLQFLFEYFSETQRNKGNFPGRFSGRQFSNSRSEMNVSTLELGDSALYLCASSFALGGSSETQYFGPGTRLLVL.

The V and J genes are TRBV30 and TRBJ1-5, with TRBD1 matching 9 bases. Trimming at V came to 0 bases and at J to 8 bases, leaving 8 bases not matched to a gene. The CDR3 runs to 15 residues. CDR1 and CDR2 from the germline V gene are GTSNPN and SVGIG (reference sequence). CDR3 nucleotide sequence: TGTGCCTGGAGTGTGGGGGACAGGGTCGTGAAGCCCCAGCATTTT. It yields the protein CAWSVGDRVVKPQHF. The whole variable domain, remainder taken from reference TRBV30 and TRBJ1-5, is SQTIHQWPATLVQPVGSPLSLECTVEGTSNPNLYWYRQAAGRGLQLLFYSVGIGQISSEVPQNLSASRPQDRQFILSSKKLLLSDSGFYLCAWSVGDRVVKPQHFGDGTRLSIL.

This clone is a singleton in its sample. The CDR3 spells CASSLGAGPGYEQYF. The DNA of the CDR3 is TGTGCCAGCAGCTTAGGGGCCGGCCCCGGCTACGAGCAGTACTTC. V gene TRBV7-6 combines with J gene TRBJ2-7, with no clear D. The V gene's germline CDR1 is SGHVS and CDR2 FNYEAQ. V was shortened by 1 base and J by 3 bases, with 13 bases between the two germline ends. This CDR3 is built from 15 residues.

The chain employs TRBV9 and TRBJ1-2, with D perhaps TRBD1 (5 bases). V lost 0 bases, J lost 4 bases, and 16 bases lay in between. The CDR3 totals 16 residues. The germline CDR1 and CDR2 sequences are SGDLS and YYNGEE. CDR3 amino acids: CASSVDITGGTYGYTF. CDR3 sequence (DNA): TGTGCCAGCAGCGTAGACATTACGGGGGGGACCTATGGCTACACCTTC. Full variable domain (rest looked up from reference TRBV9 and TRBJ1-2): DSGVTQTPKHLITATGQRVTLRCSPRSGDLSVYWYQQSLDQGLQFLIQYYNGEERAKGNILERFSAQQFPDLHSELNLSSLELGDSALYFCASSVDITGGTYGYTFGSGTRLTVV.

The chain carries TRBV29-1 and TRBJ1-2; 9 nucleotides agree with TRBD1. Per the germline V gene, CDR1 is SQVTM and CDR2 is ANQGSEA. CDR3 length: 12 residues. V shed 6 bases, J shed 12 bases, and the junction held 11 bases outside the gene matches. The CDR3 spells CSVLHPDRGHTF. The DNA for the CDR3 is TGCAGCGTCTTACACCCGGACAGGGGACACACCTTC.

The chain combines TRBV7-2 with TRBJ2-3; TRBD1 is a possible D gene (5 bases). Germline loops: CDR1 SGHTA, CDR2 FQGNSA. The V end was cut by 3 bases, the J end by 3 bases, with 10 bases between. This CDR3 region has 14 residues. The CDR3: CASSFKGRTDTQYF. The DNA for the CDR3 is TGTGCCAGCAGCTTCAAGGGGCGAACAGATACGCAGTATTTT.

This chain connects TRBV19 to TRBJ2-5; 13 bases map to TRBD2. CDR1 is LNHDA, CDR2 SQIVND, per germline (reference sequence). The CDR3 sequence is 17 residues long. J gave up 1 base and V 3 bases, and 5 bases lay outside the gene matches. In DNA form, the CDR3 reads TGTGCCAGTAGTATCGGACTAGCGGGAGTGGGCCAAGAGACCCAGTACTTC. Protein: CASSIGLAGVGQETQYF.

This clone was found a few times. This chain links TRBV18 with TRBJ1-3; the D is unclear. Trimming took off 3 bases at V and 0 bases at J, with 12 bases between the two ends. Per germline, CDR1 KGHSH and CDR2 LQKENI. The CDR3 spans 16 residues. The CDR3 protein is CASSPTADNSGNTIYF. The CDR3 DNA reads as TGTGCCAGCTCACCGACCGCCGACAACTCTGGAAACACCATATATTTT. The full variable domain, completed using reference TRBV18 and TRBJ1-3, is NAGVMQNPRHLVRRRGQEARLRCSPMKGHSHVYWYRQLPEEGLKFMVYLQKENIIDESGMPKERFSAEFPKEGPSILRIQQVVRGDSAAYFCASSPTADNSGNTIYFGEGSWLTVV.

CDR3: CASTKGVGNYGYTF. The DNA of the CDR3 is TGTGCCAGCACGAAAGGGGTCGGGAACTATGGCTACACCTTC. The rearrangement links TRBV27 to TRBJ1-2, with D possibly matching TRBD1 (5 bases). V shed 7 bases and J shed 2 bases, with 14 bases lying between them. Germline V CDR1 and CDR2: MNHEY, SMNVEV (reference sequence). The CDR3 is 14 residues long.

The chain uses TRBV25-1 and TRBJ1-6; unclear D gene. Deletions cut 6 bases from V and 10 bases from J, with 16 bases between. From germline, CDR1 is MGHDK and CDR2 SYGVNS. CDR3 length equals 14 residues. Here the CDR3 reads CASSASAQASPLHF. In nucleotides, the CDR3 is TGTGCCAGCAGCGCCTCGGCCCAGGCATCACCCCTCCACTTT.

The V and J genes are TRBV5-1 and TRBJ2-1; TRBD2 aligns across 7 bases. V shed 0 bases and J 15 bases; nucleotides not matched to a gene: 9. Per the germline V gene, CDR1 is SGHRS and CDR2 is YFSETQ. The length of the CDR3 is 13 residues. The CDR3 DNA follows: TGCGCCAGCAGCTTGGACGCGGGCGGGGGAAGGTTCTTC. As protein: CASSLDAGGGRFF.

J is TRBJ1-3 and V is TRBV18; D is undetermined. Germline lookup yields CDR1 KGHSH and CDR2 LQKENI. V was clipped by 4 bases and J by 2 bases, with 6 bases between them. There are 13 residues in the CDR3. Written as DNA, the CDR3 is TGTGCCAGCTCACGTGAGACTGGAAACACCATATATTTT. Translating gives CASSRETGNTIYF.

This rearrangement joins TRBV5-6 to TRBJ2-5; D may be TRBD1 (8 bases). Trimming pared 4 bases from V and 7 bases from J, leaving 20 bases between. Germline lookup yields CDR1 SGHDT and CDR2 YYEEEE. The CDR3 extends over 15 amino acids. The CDR3 DNA reads TGTGCCAGCAGCCTACGGACAGGGAGGGCGGGGACCCAGTACTTC. Translating gives CASSLRTGRAGTQYF.

This clone was found once. The chain uses TRBV7-3 and TRBJ2-3; the D gene is possibly TRBD2 (5 bases). Germline V gene data show CDR1 as SGHTA and CDR2 as FQGTGA. CDR3 length: 11 amino acids. Trimming stripped 5 bases from V and 5 bases from J, with 5 bases between. The CDR3 loop reads CASSAGDTQYF. DNA for the CDR3: TGTGCCAGCAGCGCGGGAGATACGCAGTATTTT.

The chain is built from TRBV9 and TRBJ2-3, with a tentative D call TRBD1 (7 bases). Trimming stripped 0 bases from V and 0 bases from J, with 17 bases between. The germline gives CDR1 SGDLS, CDR2 YYNGEE. This CDR3 is built from 18 residues. CDR3 residues: CASSVGRGRRLSTDTQYF. CDR3 nucleotide sequence: TGTGCCAGCAGCGTAGGCAGGGGGAGGCGACTAAGCACAGATACGCAGTATTTT.

The chain has TRBV10-1 and TRBJ2-3; TRBD2 might be the D (6 bases). Germline V gives CDR1 WNHNN, CDR2 SYGVQD (reference sequence). V was cut by 5 bases and J by 1 base, with 16 bases left in between. This CDR3 spans 16 amino acids. The CDR3 protein is CASSSDTPGGTDTQYF. CDR3 DNA sequence: TGCGCCAGCAGTTCGGACACCCCGGGGGGCACAGATACGCAGTATTTT.

The table lists this clone with a few counts. V gene TRBV7-6 combines with J gene TRBJ2-1, with D possibly being TRBD2 (5 bases). Germline CDR1 and CDR2: SGHVS and FNYEAQ. The V end was cut by 1 base, the J end by 0 bases, with 13 bases between. This CDR3 contains 17 residues. For the CDR3, the DNA is TGTGCCAGCAGCTTAGTATCCGGGATAAGCTCCTACAATGAGCAGTTCTTC. Protein product: CASSLVSGISSYNEQFF. The variable domain in full, completed from reference TRBV7-6 and TRBJ2-1, reads GAGVSQSPRYKVTKRGQDVALRCDPISGHVSLYWYRQALGQGPEFLTYFNYEAQQDKSGLPNDRFSAERPEGSISTLTIQRTEQRDSAMYRCASSLVSGISSYNEQFFGPGTRLTVL.

The V and J genes are TRBV19 and TRBJ2-2; TRBD1 aligns across 7 bases. V trimming: 8 bases; J trimming: 1 base; junction bases outside the gene matches: 10. This CDR3 comprises 16 residues. The germline V gene encodes CDR1 LNHDA and CDR2 SQIVND (reference sequence). CDR3 loop: CASVGTDRQNTGELFF. The DNA for the CDR3 is TGTGCCAGTGTGGGGACAGACCGACAGAACACCGGGGAGCTGTTTTTT.

This clone was detected a few times. The rearrangement links TRBV5-1 to TRBJ2-5; tentatively, D is TRBD2 (7 bases). The CDR3 contains 15 residues. Trimming shortened V by 2 bases and J by 5 bases, and 16 bases separated the two germline ends. CDR1 is SGHRS and CDR2 is YFSETQ in the germline V gene. In nucleotides, the CDR3 is TGCGCCAGCAGCTTTTCGGGGGGCGCGGGGGAGACCCAGTACTTC. Its translation: CASSFSGGAGETQYF. The full variable domain, completed using reference TRBV5-1 and TRBJ2-5, is KAGVTQTPRYLIKTRGQQVTLSCSPISGHRSVSWYQQTPGQGLQFLFEYFSETQRNKGNFPGRFSGRQFSNSRSEMNVSTLELGDSALYLCASSFSGGAGETQYFGPGTRLLVL.

The rearrangement links TRBV30 to TRBJ2-1; D not certain. V shed 3 bases and J shed 6 bases, with 9 bases lying between them. The CDR3 spans 12 residues. Germline CDR1 and CDR2: GTSNPN and SVGIG (reference sequence). CDR3 protein: CAWSGVVNEQFF. Written as DNA, the CDR3 is TGTGCCTGGAGCGGAGTAGTCAATGAGCAGTTCTTC.

The chain recombines TRBV2 with TRBJ2-2; unclear D gene. The CDR3 extends over 11 amino acids. Trimming took off 8 bases at V and 8 bases at J, with 9 bases between the two ends. Germline CDR1 is SNHLY and CDR2 is FYNNEI. CDR3 bases: TGTGCCAGCGAAGCCCGGGGGGAGCTGTTTTTT. It encodes CASEARGELFF. The entire variable domain, with the rest obtained from reference TRBV2 and TRBJ2-2, is as follows: EPEVTQTPSHQVTQMGQEVILRCVPISNHLYFYWYRQILGQKVEFLVSFYNNEISEKSEIFDDQFSVERPDGSNFTLKIRSTKLEDSAMYFCASEARGELFFGEGSRLTVL.

The J gene is TRBJ2-7, the V gene TRBV11-2; no definite D call. The CDR3 contains 12 residues. The V gene's germline CDR1 is SGHAT and CDR2 FQNNGV. Trimming pared 3 bases from V and 5 bases from J, leaving 8 bases between. The CDR3 loop is CASSFTRDEQYF. DNA for the CDR3: TGTGCCAGCAGCTTCACCCGGGACGAGCAGTACTTC.

The gene calls are TRBV4-1 and TRBJ1-2; 7 bases match TRBD1. The germline CDR1 and CDR2 sequences are MGHRA and YSYEKL. The CDR3 consists of 14 residues. With 0 bases clipped from V and 2 bases from J, the junction kept 0 bases outside the gene matches. Written as DNA, the CDR3 is TGCGCCAGCAGCCAAGACAGGGGGAACTATGGCTACACCTTC. Translation gives CASSQDRGNYGYTF.

The rearrangement uses TRBV5-4 and TRBJ2-5; 7 nucleotides line up with TRBD2. CDR3 length equals 15 residues. The ends lost 4 bases at V and 4 bases at J; junction bases unmatched: 10. Germline V gene sequence: CDR1 SGHNT, CDR2 YYREEE (reference sequence). Here the CDR3 reads CASSVGGGHAETQYF. The CDR3 bases are TGTGCCAGCAGCGTCGGGGGAGGGCATGCAGAGACCCAGTACTTC.

The chain has TRBV23-1 and TRBJ2-1; 7 bases are shared with TRBD2. Being an ORF, TRBV23-1 has a function that is uncertain. Germline trimming cut 4 bases from V and 2 bases from J; bases unmatched to any gene: 11. CDR3 size: 17 residues. Written as DNA, the CDR3 is TGCGCCAGCAGTCGGAGCGGGGTAGGAGGGCCCTACAATGAGCAGTTCTTC. Translating it yields CASSRSGVGGPYNEQFF.

This sequence joins TRBV7-2 and TRBJ2-7, with TRBD1 matching 8 bases. Germline loops: CDR1 SGHTA, CDR2 FQGNSA. Trimming cost V 5 bases and J 5 bases; bases outside gene matches: 8. The CDR3 sequence is 14 residues long. The CDR3 DNA reads as TGTGCCAGCAGCCCCACAGGGGGGATCGACGAGCAGTACTTC. It codes for CASSPTGGIDEQYF.

The chain combines TRBV2 with TRBJ1-4; 12 nucleotides agree with TRBD1. From germline, CDR1 is SNHLY and CDR2 FYNNEI. The V and J ends lost 7 bases and 8 bases, in that order; junction bases with no gene match: 8. The CDR3 extends over 15 amino acids. The CDR3 region has the DNA TGTGCCAGCACCGGAGGGACAGGGGGCGACGAAAAACTGTTTTTT. Its protein is CASTGGTGGDEKLFF.

Only a few counts were recorded for this clone. The chain uses TRBV18 and TRBJ2-2, with a possible D match to TRBD2 (6 bases). V lost 2 bases and J lost 5, with 15 bases in between. Germline assignment: CDR1 KGHSH and CDR2 LQKENI. The CDR3 is made up of 16 amino acids. CDR3 DNA: TGTGCCAGCTCACCATGGCGGGGTCACGAAACCGGGGAGCTGTTTTTT. Translated, it gives CASSPWRGHETGELFF.

This clone is deemed medium-sized. The chain joins TRBV6-5 to TRBJ1-2; TRBD1 agrees at 10 bases. With 7 bases clipped from V and 6 bases from J, the junction kept 5 bases outside the gene matches. The CDR3 covers 13 residues. Germline loops: CDR1 MNHEY, CDR2 SVGAGI. The CDR3 region has the DNA TGTGCCAGCACCAGACAGGGGGCGAATGGCTACACCTTC. Translating it yields CASTRQGANGYTF.